Presented here are 11 T cell receptor beta chains from one specimen sequenced in a study of shared clonotypes between healthy human individuals. Produced via immunoSEQ multiplex PCR; TCRdb's table is partial and in-frame only. The repertoire consists of around 2.5 million clones, with approximately 93% occurring once and the leading ten covering 0.36%. The source material was naive CD4+ T cells from PBMCs. Sample subset: CD45RA+ positively selected. These receptors originate from a man between 18 and 29 years old in good health. Some clones in this sample may be carry-over from other donors' samples.

This clone showed up just once. The chain couples TRBV6-6 to TRBJ2-1; D call uncertain. V lost 11 bases and J lost 1, with 12 bases in between. This CDR3 is built from 13 residues. The germline V gene encodes CDR1 MNHNY and CDR2 SVGAGI (reference sequence). The CDR3 region is CAVKVGSYNEQFF. The CDR3 DNA reads TGTGCCGTAAAGGTGGGATCCTACAATGAGCAGTTCTTC.

The rearrangement joins TRBV7-2 to TRBJ2-3, with D maybe TRBD1 (5 bases). V lost 5 bases, J lost 4 bases, and 19 bases lay in between. Germline V gives CDR1 SGHTA, CDR2 FQGNSA. This CDR3 region has 16 residues. The CDR3 coding sequence is TGTGCCAGCAGCCCTTTGGGAACCAGGGTCTCAGATACGCAGTATTTT. Its translation: CASSPLGTRVSDTQYF.

This chain links TRBV28 with TRBJ1-5; TRBD1 matches 8 bases. Germline V CDR1 and CDR2: MDHEN, SYDVKM. The CDR3 length is 15 residues. V gave up 6 bases and J gave up 6 bases; unmatched junction bases: 10. The CDR3 DNA follows: TGTGCCAGCAGCCCTCCCAGGGGGCAGGGTCAGCCCCAGCATTTT. Residues: CASSPPRGQGQPQHF.

The rearrangement links TRBV7-8 to TRBJ2-1; the D is unclear. Looked up from germline, CDR1 is SGHVS and CDR2 is FQNEAQ. The CDR3 extends over 13 amino acids. V lost 0 bases to trimming and J lost 1 base, with 1 base between them. CDR3 sequence (DNA): TGTGCCAGCAGCTTAGCTTCCTACAATGAGCAGTTCTTC. This translates into CASSLASYNEQFF. Combining the CDR3 with reference TRBV7-8 and TRBJ2-1 gives the whole variable domain GAGVSQSPRYKVAKRGQDVALRCDPISGHVSLFWYQQALGQGPEFLTYFQNEAQLDKSGLPSDRFFAERPEGSVSTLKIQRTQQEDSAVYLCASSLASYNEQFFGPGTRLTVL.

The chain uses TRBV6-1 and TRBJ2-7; 9 bases are a match to TRBD2. The CDR3 loop spans 14 amino acids. Per germline, CDR1 MNHNS and CDR2 SASEGT. V trimming: 4 bases; J trimming: 1 base; junction bases outside the gene matches: 2. CDR3 amino acids: CASSATSGSYEQYF. CDR3 coding DNA: TGTGCCAGCAGTGCGACTAGCGGTTCCTACGAGCAGTACTTC.

V is TRBV9 and J is TRBJ2-7; TRBD2 might be the D (5 bases). The V gene lost 4 bases and the J gene lost 6 bases, with 8 bases spanning the gap. The CDR3 spans 11 residues. CDR1 is SGDLS and CDR2 is YYNGEE in the germline V gene. The CDR3 nucleotides are TGTGCCAGCAGCCCCCGGGGCGAGCAGTACTTC. This sequence encodes CASSPRGEQYF.

The chain carries TRBV27 and TRBJ1-2; D may be TRBD1 (5 bases). The V end lost 4 bases, the J end lost 4 bases, and 13 bases lay between the germline ends. CDR3 length: 14 amino acids. Germline V CDR1 and CDR2: MNHEY, SMNVEV (reference sequence). The CDR3 spells CASSSGQVGYGYTF. CDR3 bases: TGTGCCAGCAGTTCGGGGCAAGTTGGCTATGGCTACACCTTC.

The CDR3 bases are TGTGCCAGCAGTGACAGGGCACGGGGCTACACCTTC. It encodes CASSDRARGYTF. The chain couples TRBV27 to TRBJ1-2; TRBD1 matches at 7 bases. With V trimmed by 5 bases and J by 8 bases, 5 bases remained unmatched. This CDR3 is 12 amino acids long. The germline gives CDR1 MNHEY, CDR2 SMNVEV (reference sequence).

This chain connects TRBV7-9 to TRBJ1-2; the match to TRBD1 covers 7 bases. V lost 5 bases and J lost 4; bases outside the gene matches: 7. CDR1 is SEHNR, CDR2 FQNEAQ, per germline (reference sequence). CDR3 length: 14 residues. CDR3 sequence: CASSPDRVLYGYTF. For the CDR3, the DNA is TGTGCCAGCAGCCCTGACAGGGTCCTCTATGGCTACACCTTC.

As to this clone: At one boundary the junction diverges from the germline segment, which might be a read error. In nucleotides, the CDR3 is TGTGCCAGCAGTTACTCGCGGGGAATGGATGGAAGCACCATATATTTT. Protein: CASSYSRGMDGSTIYF. V gene TRBV6-5 combines with J gene TRBJ1-3; no reliable D call. This CDR3 is 16 amino acids long. CDR1 is MNHEY, CDR2 SVGAGI, per germline.

In this sample, this clone turned up once. The chain links TRBV19 to TRBJ2-6, with 11 bases identical to TRBD1. The CDR3 is made up of 16 amino acids. Trimming took 1 base from V and 13 from J; bases not matched to a gene: 9. Germline CDR1 LNHDA, CDR2 SQIVND (reference sequence). The DNA of the CDR3 is TGTGCCAGTAGTATAGGCCCCGGACAGGGGGCAGGGGTCCTGACTTTC. Translating it yields CASSIGPGQGAGVLTF.